Each of the 13 T cell receptor beta chains below was sequenced from the same sample in a study of radiation and T cells in renal cell carcinoma. Some clones are missing from TCRdb's copy, which holds only in-frame ones; the method was immunoSEQ multiplex PCR. The table has roughly 49,000 clones, 80% seen once. Time point given: blood 2 weeks post-SBRT. Sample treatment: 15 Gy SBRT to primary tumor, nephrectomy 4 weeks later. The material was blood, obtained from a patient whose treatment included radiotherapy and nephrectomy. These TCRs come from a woman in her seventies with renal cell carcinoma.

The chain couples TRBV10-2 to TRBJ2-7, with 7 nucleotides matching TRBD1. After removal of 0 bases from V and 3 bases from J, the junction contained 8 bases not matched to a gene. The germline V gene has CDR1 WSHSY and CDR2 SAAADI. The CDR3 is made up of 16 amino acids. The CDR3 bases are TGCGCCAGCAGTGAGTCACCGGGACAGAGCTTCTACGAGCAGTACTTC. This sequence encodes CASSESPGQSFYEQYF.

V and J are TRBV5-6 and TRBJ2-3; 7 nucleotides align to TRBD2. Germline assignment: CDR1 SGHDT and CDR2 YYEEEE. CDR3 length: 17 residues. V lost 0 bases, J lost 0 bases, and 7 bases stayed unmatched. This CDR3 reads CASSLAGAGDSTDTQYF. The CDR3 coding sequence is TGTGCCAGCAGCTTGGCCGGGGCGGGGGATAGCACAGATACGCAGTATTTT.

A few counts support this clone. This chain connects TRBV6-5 to TRBJ2-2, with unresolved D. There are 11 residues in the CDR3. CDR1 and CDR2 from the germline V gene are MNHEY and SVGAGI. Trimming left V 6 bases short and J 3 bases short, with 2 bases between. This chain's CDR3 is CASRHTGELFF. The CDR3 region has the DNA TGTGCCAGCAGACACACCGGGGAGCTGTTTTTT.

This clone appeared a single time. J is TRBJ2-5 and V is TRBV9, with TRBD2 identical over 14 bases. The germline V gene has CDR1 SGDLS and CDR2 YYNGEE. This CDR3 comprises 16 residues. The J segment lost 4 bases and the V segment lost 3 bases, leaving 5 bases of the junction unmatched. In nucleotides, the CDR3 is TGTGCCAGCAGCGGGGGGACTAGCGGGAGATCAGAGACCCAGTACTTC. Translating it yields CASSGGTSGRSETQYF.

The gene calls are TRBV14 and TRBJ2-3; D gene uncertain. CDR1 is SGHDN and CDR2 is FVKESK in the germline V gene. The CDR3 totals 14 residues. Deletions cut 3 bases from V and 3 bases from J, with 10 bases between. CDR3 nucleotide sequence: TGTGCCAGCAGCCACGGCACGATAACAGATACGCAGTATTTT. It encodes CASSHGTITDTQYF.

The genes are TRBV6-5 and TRBJ1-2, with 9 positions matching TRBD1. Trimming at V came to 2 bases and at J to 4 bases, leaving 5 bases not matched to a gene. This CDR3 has 15 residues. CDR1 MNHEY and CDR2 SVGAGI come from the germline V gene. CDR3 DNA: TGTGCCAGCAGTTACGGGGGACAGGGCTCCTATGGCTACACCTTC. This sequence encodes CASSYGGQGSYGYTF.

V and J are TRBV25-1 and TRBJ1-2; TRBD1 is a possible D gene (5 bases). V was clipped by 4 bases and J by 4 bases, with 10 bases between them. This CDR3 region has 13 residues. The germline V gene encodes CDR1 MGHDK and CDR2 SYGVNS. CDR3 amino acids: CASSGDRTYGYTF. The CDR3 nucleotides are TGTGCCAGCAGTGGAGACAGAACCTATGGCTACACCTTC.

This clone was seen only a few times. The rearrangement joins TRBV30 to TRBJ1-3; D call uncertain. V was shortened by 2 bases and J by 3 bases, with 8 bases between the two germline ends. CDR1 and CDR2 from the germline V gene are GTSNPN and SVGIG (reference sequence). The CDR3 length is 13 residues. DNA of the CDR3: TGTGCCTGGAGTAGGATGAGTGGAAACACCATATATTTT. This sequence encodes CAWSRMSGNTIYF. The full variable domain, in which reference TRBV30 and TRBJ1-3 provide the parts outside the CDR3, is SQTIHQWPATLVQPVGSPLSLECTVEGTSNPNLYWYRQAAGRGLQLLFYSVGIGQISSEVPQNLSASRPQDRQFILSSKKLLLSDSGFYLCAWSRMSGNTIYFGEGSWLTVV.

V and J are TRBV5-1 and TRBJ1-1; D might be TRBD1 (5 bases). This CDR3 spans 15 amino acids. Per the germline V gene, CDR1 is SGHRS and CDR2 is YFSETQ. Trimming left V 9 bases short and J 1 base short, with 19 bases between. CDR3 protein: CATNPGTDPNTEAFF. For the CDR3, the DNA is TGCGCCACCAACCCCGGGACGGACCCGAACACTGAAGCTTTCTTT. The full variable domain, its missing parts supplied by reference TRBV5-1 and TRBJ1-1, is KAGVTQTPRYLIKTRGQQVTLSCSPISGHRSVSWYQQTPGQGLQFLFEYFSETQRNKGNFPGRFSGRQFSNSRSEMNVSTLELGDSALYLCATNPGTDPNTEAFFGQGTRLTVV.

The gene calls are TRBV27 and TRBJ2-1; D unresolved. The V and J ends lost 5 bases and 8 bases respectively, with 19 bases between them. The length of the CDR3 is 15 residues. CDR1 MNHEY and CDR2 SMNVEV come from the germline V gene (reference sequence). The CDR3 DNA reads as TGTGCCAGCAGTCTCCGTCAGACGGATAGGGATGAGCAGTTCTTC. Translated: CASSLRQTDRDEQFF.

The genes are TRBV9 and TRBJ2-3, with TRBD2 as a possible D gene (6 bases). The CDR3 spans 16 residues. Germline V gives CDR1 SGDLS, CDR2 YYNGEE. V shed 0 bases and J shed 4 bases, with 15 bases lying between them. CDR3 protein: CASSVVASRESDTQYF. CDR3 in DNA: TGTGCCAGCAGCGTAGTAGCCTCTCGGGAGTCAGATACGCAGTATTTT.

The genes are TRBV14 and TRBJ1-6; the D is unclear. The CDR3 covers 16 residues. V lost 1 base and J lost 7, with 14 bases in between. Per germline, CDR1 SGHDN and CDR2 FVKESK. The CDR3 sequence is CASSQVGRGRNSPLHF. The CDR3 DNA sequence: TGTGCCAGCAGCCAAGTCGGGCGCGGGAGGAATTCACCCCTCCACTTT. Complete variable domain (other parts from reference TRBV14 and TRBJ1-6): EAGVTQFPSHSVIEKGQTVTLRCDPISGHDNLYWYRRVMGKEIKFLLHFVKESKQDESGMPNNRFLAERTGGTYSTLKVQPAELEDSGVYFCASSQVGRGRNSPLHFGNGTRLTVT.

The chain is built from TRBV19 and TRBJ1-2; 7 nucleotides match TRBD1. The CDR3 is 14 amino acids. V gave up 4 bases and J gave up 3 bases; unmatched junction bases: 5. Germline CDR1 reads LNHDA; CDR2 reads SQIVND (reference sequence). CDR3 residues: CASSKGDRDYGYTF. CDR3 DNA: TGTGCCAGTAGTAAGGGCGACAGGGACTATGGCTACACCTTC.